Included here is one TCR beta chain sequence, with context. Its specificity is not known. TCRdb ran MiXCR on the 5' RACE reads and lists one entry per CDR3 protein. The sample has 350,000 to 500,000 distinct CDR3 sequences, more than 15% seen once. These data come from a study of T-cell memory formation after mild COVID-19. Trimming removed 0 bases from V and 0 bases from J, with 7 bases in between. The CDR3 has 15 residues. In germline, CDR1 is SGHRS, CDR2 YFSETQ. Regarding the study as a whole: Pre-infection memory carried some responding clones, suggesting that cross-reactive memory joined.

This rearrangement joins TRBV5-1 to TRBJ1-5; D perhaps matches TRBD1 (6 bases). This sequence originates from a man aged 18 to 30 who had mild COVID-19 (a few samples of this study predate the infection). Cell type and time point are not known. The source material was PBMCs or a T cell subset sorted from them (not recorded which). CDR3 residues: CASSLGGHSNQPQHF. The CDR3 nucleotides are TGCGCCAGCAGCTTGGGGGGGCATAGCAATCAGCCCCAGCATTTT.